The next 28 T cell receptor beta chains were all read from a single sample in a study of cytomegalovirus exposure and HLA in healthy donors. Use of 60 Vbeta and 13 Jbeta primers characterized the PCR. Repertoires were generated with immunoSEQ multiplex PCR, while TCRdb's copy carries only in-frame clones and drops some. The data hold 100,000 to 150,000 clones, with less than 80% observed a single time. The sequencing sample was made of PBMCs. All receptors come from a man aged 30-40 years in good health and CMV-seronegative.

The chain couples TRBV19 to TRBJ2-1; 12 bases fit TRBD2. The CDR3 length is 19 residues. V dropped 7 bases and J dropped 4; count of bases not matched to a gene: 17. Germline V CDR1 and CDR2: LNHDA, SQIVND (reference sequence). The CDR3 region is CASTPWAASGGAWYNEQFF. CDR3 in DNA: TGTGCCAGTACCCCTTGGGCGGCTAGCGGGGGGGCATGGTACAATGAGCAGTTCTTC.

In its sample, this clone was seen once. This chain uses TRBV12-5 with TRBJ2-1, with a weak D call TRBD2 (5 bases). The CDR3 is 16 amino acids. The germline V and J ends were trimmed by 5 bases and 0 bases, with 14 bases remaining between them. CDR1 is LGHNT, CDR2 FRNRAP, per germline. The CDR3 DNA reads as TGTGCTAGTGGTCCCAGCGGCCAATACTCCTACAATGAGCAGTTCTTC. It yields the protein CASGPSGQYSYNEQFF.

The CDR3 loop reads CASSTLILRTGPSYEQYF. CDR3 coding DNA: TGTGCCAGCAGTACACTAATACTACGGACAGGGCCTTCCTACGAGCAGTACTTC. This rearrangement joins TRBV28 to TRBJ2-7; 8 bases match TRBD1. The CDR3 length is 18 residues. The V gene's germline CDR1 is MDHEN and CDR2 SYDVKM. With V trimmed by 5 bases and J by 1 base, 16 bases remained unmatched. Filled out from reference TRBV28 and TRBJ2-7, the complete variable domain reads DVKVTQSSRYLVKRTGEKVFLECVQDMDHENMFWYRQDPGLGLRLIYFSYDVKMKEKGDIPEGYSVSREKKERFSLILESASTNQTSMYLCASSTLILRTGPSYEQYFGPGTRLTVT.

The CDR3 DNA sequence: TGTGCCAGCAGCCCTCGGGGGGGGACTAGCCGACCAGAGACCCAGTACTTC. Its protein product is CASSPRGGTSRPETQYF. This chain connects TRBV7-2 to TRBJ2-5; 9 bases are shared with TRBD2. Trimming took 5 bases from V and 4 from J; bases not matched to a gene: 14. The CDR3 sequence is 17 residues long. In germline, CDR1 is SGHTA, CDR2 FQGNSA.

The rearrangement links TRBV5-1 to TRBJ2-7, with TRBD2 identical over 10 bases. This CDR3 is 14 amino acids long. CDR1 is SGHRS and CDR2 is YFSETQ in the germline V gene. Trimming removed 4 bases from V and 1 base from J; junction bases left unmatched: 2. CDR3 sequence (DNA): TGCGCCAGCAGCGAGCGGGGGGGTTCCTACGAGCAGTACTTC. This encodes CASSERGGSYEQYF.

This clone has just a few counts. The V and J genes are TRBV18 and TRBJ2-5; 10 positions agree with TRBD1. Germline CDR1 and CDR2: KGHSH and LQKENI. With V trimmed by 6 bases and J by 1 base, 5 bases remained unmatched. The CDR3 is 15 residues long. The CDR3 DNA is TGTGCCAGCTCTAGACAGGGGGCCAGCCAAGAGACCCAGTACTTC. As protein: CASSRQGASQETQYF.

As DNA, the CDR3 is TGCGCCAGCAGCCATCCACAGGGGCTCGAGCAGTTCTTC. Translating gives CASSHPQGLEQFF. The chain has TRBV5-1 and TRBJ2-1, with 7 bases matching TRBD1. Germline trimming cut 4 bases from V and 10 bases from J; bases unmatched to any gene: 8. This CDR3 contains 13 residues. The germline CDR1 and CDR2 sequences are SGHRS and YFSETQ.

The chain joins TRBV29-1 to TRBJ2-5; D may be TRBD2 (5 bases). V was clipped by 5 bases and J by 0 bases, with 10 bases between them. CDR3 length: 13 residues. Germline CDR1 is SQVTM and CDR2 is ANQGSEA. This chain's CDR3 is CSVRSGNQETQYF. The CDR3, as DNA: TGCAGCGTTAGATCCGGGAACCAAGAGACCCAGTACTTC.

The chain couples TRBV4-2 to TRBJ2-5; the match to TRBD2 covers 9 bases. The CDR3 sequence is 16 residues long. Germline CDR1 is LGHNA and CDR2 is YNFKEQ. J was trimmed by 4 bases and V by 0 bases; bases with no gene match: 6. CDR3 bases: TGTGCCAGCAGCCAAGATCAGGGCGGGGGGGGAGAGACCCAGTACTTC. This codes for CASSQDQGGGGETQYF.

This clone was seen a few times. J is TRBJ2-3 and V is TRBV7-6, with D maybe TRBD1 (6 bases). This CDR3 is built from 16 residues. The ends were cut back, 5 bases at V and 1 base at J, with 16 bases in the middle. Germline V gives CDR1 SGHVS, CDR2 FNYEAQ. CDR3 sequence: CASSPSPTGRTDTQYF. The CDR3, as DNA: TGTGCCAGCAGCCCCTCCCCGACAGGCCGCACAGATACGCAGTATTTT.

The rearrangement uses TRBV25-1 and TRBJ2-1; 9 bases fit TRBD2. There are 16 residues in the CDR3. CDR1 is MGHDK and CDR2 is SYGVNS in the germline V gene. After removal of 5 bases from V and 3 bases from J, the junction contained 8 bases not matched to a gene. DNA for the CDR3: TGTGCCAGCAGTCCGCTCGCTAGCGGGGACTACAATGAGCAGTTCTTC. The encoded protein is CASSPLASGDYNEQFF.

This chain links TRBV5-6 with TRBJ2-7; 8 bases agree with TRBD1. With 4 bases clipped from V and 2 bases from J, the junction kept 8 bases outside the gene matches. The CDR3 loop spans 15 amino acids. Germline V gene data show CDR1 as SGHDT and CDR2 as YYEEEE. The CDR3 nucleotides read TGTGCCAGCAGCCACGGGACAGGCGTAGCCTACGAGCAGTACTTC. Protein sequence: CASSHGTGVAYEQYF.

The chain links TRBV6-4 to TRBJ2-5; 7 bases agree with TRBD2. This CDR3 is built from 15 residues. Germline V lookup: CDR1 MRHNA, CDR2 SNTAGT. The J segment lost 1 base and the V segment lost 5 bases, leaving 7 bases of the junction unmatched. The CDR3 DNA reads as TGTGCCAGCAGTCGAGGACTAGTCACCCAAGAGACCCAGTACTTC. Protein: CASSRGLVTQETQYF.

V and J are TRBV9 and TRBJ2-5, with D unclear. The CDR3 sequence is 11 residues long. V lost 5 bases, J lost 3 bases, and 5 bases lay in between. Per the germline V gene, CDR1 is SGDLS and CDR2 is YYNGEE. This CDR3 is CASSAEETQYF. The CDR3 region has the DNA TGTGCCAGCAGTGCAGAAGAGACCCAGTACTTC.

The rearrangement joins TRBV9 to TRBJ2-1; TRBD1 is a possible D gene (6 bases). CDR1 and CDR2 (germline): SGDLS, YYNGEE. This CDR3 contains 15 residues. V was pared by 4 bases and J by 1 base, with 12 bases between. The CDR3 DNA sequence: TGTGCCAGCAGCTGGGGGCAGGGGTCCTACAATGAGCAGTTCTTC. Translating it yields CASSWGQGSYNEQFF.

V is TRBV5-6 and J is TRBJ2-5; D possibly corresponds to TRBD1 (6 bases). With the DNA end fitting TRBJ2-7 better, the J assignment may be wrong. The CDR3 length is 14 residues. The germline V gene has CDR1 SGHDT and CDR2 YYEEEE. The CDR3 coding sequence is TGTGCCAGCACCCCCGGGGACATGCCCTACGAGCAGTACTTC. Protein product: CASTPGDMPYEQYF.

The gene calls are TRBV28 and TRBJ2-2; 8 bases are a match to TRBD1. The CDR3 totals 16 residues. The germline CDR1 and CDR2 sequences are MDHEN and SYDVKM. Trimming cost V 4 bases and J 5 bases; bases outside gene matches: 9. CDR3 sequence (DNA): TGTGCCAGCAGTTCGCTCCAGGGGGCGCAAACCGGGGAGCTGTTTTTT. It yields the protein CASSSLQGAQTGELFF.

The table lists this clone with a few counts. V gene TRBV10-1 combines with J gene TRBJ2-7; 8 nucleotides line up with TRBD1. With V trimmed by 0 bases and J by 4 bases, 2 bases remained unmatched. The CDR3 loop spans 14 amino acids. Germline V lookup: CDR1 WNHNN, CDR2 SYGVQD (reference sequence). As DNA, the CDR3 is TGCGCCAGCAGTGAGTCGGGACAGGCTTACGAGCAGTACTTC. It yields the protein CASSESGQAYEQYF.

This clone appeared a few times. CDR3 DNA sequence: TGTGCCAGCAGTGGACTAGCGGGGGGGATAGAGACCCAGTACTTC. Translating it yields CASSGLAGGIETQYF. This rearrangement joins TRBV2 to TRBJ2-5, with 14 nucleotides matching TRBD2. Germline trimming cut 4 bases from V and 4 bases from J; bases unmatched to any gene: 2. The CDR3 runs 15 residues. CDR1 and CDR2 (germline): SNHLY, FYNNEI.

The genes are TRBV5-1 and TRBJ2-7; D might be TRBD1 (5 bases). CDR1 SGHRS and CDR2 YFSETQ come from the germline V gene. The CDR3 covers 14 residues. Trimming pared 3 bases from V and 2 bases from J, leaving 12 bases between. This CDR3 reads CASSSGYFPYEQYF. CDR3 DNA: TGCGCCAGCAGCTCAGGGTATTTTCCCTACGAGCAGTACTTC.

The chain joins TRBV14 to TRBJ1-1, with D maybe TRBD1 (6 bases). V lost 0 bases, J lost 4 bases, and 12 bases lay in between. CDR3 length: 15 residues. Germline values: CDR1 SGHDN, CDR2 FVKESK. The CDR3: CASSQEFRGLTEAFF. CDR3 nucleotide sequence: TGTGCCAGCAGCCAAGAGTTCAGGGGCCTCACTGAAGCTTTCTTT.

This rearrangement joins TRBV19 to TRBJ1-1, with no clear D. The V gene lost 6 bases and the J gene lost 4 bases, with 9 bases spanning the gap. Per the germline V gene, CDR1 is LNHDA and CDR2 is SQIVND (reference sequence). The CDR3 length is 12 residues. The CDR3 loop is CASRLGGTEAFF. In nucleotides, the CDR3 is TGTGCCAGTAGGTTAGGCGGCACTGAAGCTTTCTTT.

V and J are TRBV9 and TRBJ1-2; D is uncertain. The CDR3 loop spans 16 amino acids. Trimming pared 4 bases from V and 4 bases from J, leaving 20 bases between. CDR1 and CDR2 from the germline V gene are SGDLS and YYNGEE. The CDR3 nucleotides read TGTGCCAGCAGCCCCGAGGAGGTCGGCGACCTCTATGGCTACACCTTC. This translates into CASSPEEVGDLYGYTF.

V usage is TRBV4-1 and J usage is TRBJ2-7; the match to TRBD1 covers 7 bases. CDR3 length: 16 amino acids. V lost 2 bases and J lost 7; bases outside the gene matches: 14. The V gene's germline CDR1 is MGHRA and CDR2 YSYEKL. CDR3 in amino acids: CASSQTYRGSRGEQYF. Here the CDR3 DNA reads TGCGCCAGCAGCCAAACCTACAGGGGTTCCAGGGGGGAGCAGTACTTC.

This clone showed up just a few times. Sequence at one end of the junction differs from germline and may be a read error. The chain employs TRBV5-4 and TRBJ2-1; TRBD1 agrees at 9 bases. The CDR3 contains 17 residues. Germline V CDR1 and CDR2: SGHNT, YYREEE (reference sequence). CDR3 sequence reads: CASSLDRGTGKVNGQFF. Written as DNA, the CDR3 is TGTGCCAGCAGCTTGGACCGCGGGACAGGGAAAGTAAATGGGCAGTTCTTC.

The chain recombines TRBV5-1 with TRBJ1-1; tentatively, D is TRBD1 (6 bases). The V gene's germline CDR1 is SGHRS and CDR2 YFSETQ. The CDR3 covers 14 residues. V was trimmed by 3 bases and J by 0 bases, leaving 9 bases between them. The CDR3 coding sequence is TGCGCCAGCAGCTGGGGGGGCCTGAACACTGAAGCTTTCTTT. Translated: CASSWGGLNTEAFF.

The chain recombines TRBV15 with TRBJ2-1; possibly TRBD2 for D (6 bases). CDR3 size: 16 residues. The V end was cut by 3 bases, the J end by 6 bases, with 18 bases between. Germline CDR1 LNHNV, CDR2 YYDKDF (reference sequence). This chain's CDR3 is CATSSLLRLGFNEQFF. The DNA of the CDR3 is TGTGCCACCAGCAGCCTCTTGAGACTAGGCTTCAATGAGCAGTTCTTC. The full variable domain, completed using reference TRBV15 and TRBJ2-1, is DAMVIQNPRYQVTQFGKPVTLSCSQTLNHNVMYWYQQKSSQAPKLLFHYYDKDFNNEADTPDNFQSRRPNTSFCFLDIRSPGLGDTAMYLCATSSLLRLGFNEQFFGPGTRLTVL.

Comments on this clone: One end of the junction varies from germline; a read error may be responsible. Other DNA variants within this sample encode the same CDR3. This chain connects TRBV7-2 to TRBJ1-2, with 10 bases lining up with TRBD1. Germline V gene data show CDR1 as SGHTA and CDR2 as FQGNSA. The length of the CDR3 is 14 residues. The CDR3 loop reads CASSLGQGTLGYTF. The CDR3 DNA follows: TGTGCCAGTAGCTTGGGACAGGGGACTCTGGGCTACACCTTC.